The sequence of this TCR beta chain was determined in a study of vaccination effects on CD4 cells after COVID-19. Whole-study context: Sample collection from a couple of convalescent patients occurred 16 days and one week before vaccination.

Assay: immunoSEQ multiplex PCR; the TCRdb copy retains only in-frame clones and omits some. Of under 20,000 clones in the sample, about 74% are singletons; the top ten hold 16%. This CDR3 region has 15 residues. The germline V and J ends were trimmed by 5 bases and 1 base, with 14 bases remaining between them. From germline, CDR1 is MNHEY and CDR2 SVGAGI. Before any sequencing was done, the ViraFEST assay used viral peptide pools to expand antigen-specific CD4+ T cells. CD4+ T cell isolation took place after 10 days of culture. According to PCR results, the person was infected with SARS-CoV-2 between March and December 2020. Researchers swapped half the medium for IL-2 medium on both days 3 and 7. Overall study findings and caveats: Researchers reported few convalescent patients and no early post-infection timepoints in the study.

Concerning this clone itself: Its specificity is not known.

The clonotype comes from a human donor who had a prior SARS-CoV-2 infection. The chain combines TRBV6-5 with TRBJ1-2; maybe TRBD1 (5 bases). The sample consisted of CD4+ T cells from PBMCs cultured with SARS-CoV-2 spike peptides, taken before COVID-19 vaccination. As DNA, the CDR3 is TGTGCCAGCAGTAGTGCACCAGGGATTAACTATGGCTACACCTTC. Translated, it gives CASSSAPGINYGYTF.